This T cell receptor (beta chain) was recorded in a study of blood T cell repertoires in COVID-19. Across the study: Researchers got acute and convalescent COVID-19 samples from the United States, Italy and Spain. The cDNA or gDNA used as material had been derived from T cells, B-cell-depleted T cells, or PBMCs.

Germline V gene data show CDR1 as SGHAT and CDR2 as FQNNGV. With 5 bases clipped from V and 5 bases from J, the junction kept 12 bases outside the gene matches. The CDR3 spans 17 residues. Original data processing: Using reference gene primer amplification, nucleated cell counts were estimated. The data were produced by immunoSEQ multiplex PCR, yet TCRdb's version contains in-frame clones alone and is incomplete. V and J calls and clone size come straight from that table; D and trimming were deduced from the DNA. The data contain roughly 190,000 clones, 75% to 85% of them singletons. Sequenced input: peripheral blood. The rearrangement links TRBV11-2 to TRBJ2-1; 10 bases line up with TRBD2. The origin of this receptor is a man aged 55 to 69 with acute or convalescent COVID-19. In nucleotides, the CDR3 is TGTGCCAGCAGCCCGGACAGGTGGAGCGGGGGGGACAATGAGCAGTTCTTC. Protein sequence: CASSPDRWSGGDNEQFF. Supplemented by reference TRBV11-2 and TRBJ2-1, the full variable domain reads EAGVAQSPRYKIIEKRQSVAFWCNPISGHATLYWYQQILGQGPKLLIQFQNNGVVDDSQLPKDRFSAERLKGVDSTLKIQPAKLEDSAVYLCASSPDRWSGGDNEQFFGPGTRLTVL.